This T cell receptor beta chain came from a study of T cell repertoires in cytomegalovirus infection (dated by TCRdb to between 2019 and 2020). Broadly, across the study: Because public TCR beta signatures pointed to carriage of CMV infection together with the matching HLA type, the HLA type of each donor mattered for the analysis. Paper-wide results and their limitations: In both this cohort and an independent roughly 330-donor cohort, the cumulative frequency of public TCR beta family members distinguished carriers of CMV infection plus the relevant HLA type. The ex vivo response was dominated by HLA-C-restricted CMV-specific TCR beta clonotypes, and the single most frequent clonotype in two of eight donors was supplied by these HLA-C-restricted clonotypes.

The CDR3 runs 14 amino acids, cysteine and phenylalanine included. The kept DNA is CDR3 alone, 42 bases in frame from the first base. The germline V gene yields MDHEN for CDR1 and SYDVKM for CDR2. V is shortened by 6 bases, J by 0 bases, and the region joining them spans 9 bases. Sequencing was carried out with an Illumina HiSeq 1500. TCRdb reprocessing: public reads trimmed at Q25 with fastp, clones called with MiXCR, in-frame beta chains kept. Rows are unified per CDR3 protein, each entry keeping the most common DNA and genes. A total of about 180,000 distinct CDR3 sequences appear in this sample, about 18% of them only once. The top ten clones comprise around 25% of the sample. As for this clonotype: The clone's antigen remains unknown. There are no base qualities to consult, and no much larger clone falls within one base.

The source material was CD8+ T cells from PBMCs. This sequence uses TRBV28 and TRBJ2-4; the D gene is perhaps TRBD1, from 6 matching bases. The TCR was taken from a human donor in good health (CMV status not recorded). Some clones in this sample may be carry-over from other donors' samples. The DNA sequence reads TGTGCCAGCAGCAGGGGTCTAGCCAAAAACATTCAGTACTTC. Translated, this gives CASSRGLAKNIQYF.